This TCR beta chain stems from a study of OX40 agonist ivuxolimab in advanced cancers. Germline lookup yields CDR1 MNHEY and CDR2 SMNVEV (reference sequence). CDR3 size: 16 residues. Losses at the gene ends were 2 bases for V and 4 bases for J; bases not matched to a gene: 8. Libraries were prepared by immunoSEQ multiplex PCR; TCRdb keeps only in-frame clonotypes and omits some of them. The repertoire holds more than 25,000 clones, with roughly 90% as singletons. The TCR was taken from an adult with an advanced solid tumor such as melanoma, head and neck, liver or kidney cancer. The sequences come from CD4+ or CD8+ T cells sorted from blood, collected in a trial of the OX40 agonist ivuxolimab. The chain links TRBV27 to TRBJ2-1, with 7 bases that match TRBD2. Here the CDR3 DNA reads TGTGCCAGCAGTTTACGGCTAGCGGAAACATACAATGAGCAGTTCTTC. Translating gives CASSLRLAETYNEQFF.